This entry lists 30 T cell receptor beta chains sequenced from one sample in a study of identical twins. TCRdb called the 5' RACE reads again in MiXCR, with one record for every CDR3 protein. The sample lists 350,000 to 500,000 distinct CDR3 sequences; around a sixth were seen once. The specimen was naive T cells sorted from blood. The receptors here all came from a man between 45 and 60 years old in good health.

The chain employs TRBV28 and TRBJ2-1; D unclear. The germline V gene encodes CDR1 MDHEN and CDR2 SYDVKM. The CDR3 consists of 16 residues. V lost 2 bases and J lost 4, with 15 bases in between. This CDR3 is CASSLVSDPVYNEQFF. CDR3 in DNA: TGTGCCAGCAGTTTAGTTTCTGACCCGGTATACAATGAGCAGTTCTTC.

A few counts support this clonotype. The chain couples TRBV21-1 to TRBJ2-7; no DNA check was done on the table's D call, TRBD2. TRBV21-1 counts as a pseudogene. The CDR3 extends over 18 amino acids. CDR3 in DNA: TGTGCCAGCAGCAAAGAGACAGGGACGGGCCCGGACCCAAGGGAGCAGTACTTC. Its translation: CASSKETGTGPDPREQYF.

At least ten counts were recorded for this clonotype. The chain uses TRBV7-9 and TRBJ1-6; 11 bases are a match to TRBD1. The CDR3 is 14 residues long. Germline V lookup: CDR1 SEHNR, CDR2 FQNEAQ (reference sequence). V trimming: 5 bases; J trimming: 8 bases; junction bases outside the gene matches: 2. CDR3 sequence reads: CASSVGQGDSPLHF. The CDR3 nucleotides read TGTGCCAGCAGCGTGGGACAGGGGGATTCACCCCTCCACTTT.

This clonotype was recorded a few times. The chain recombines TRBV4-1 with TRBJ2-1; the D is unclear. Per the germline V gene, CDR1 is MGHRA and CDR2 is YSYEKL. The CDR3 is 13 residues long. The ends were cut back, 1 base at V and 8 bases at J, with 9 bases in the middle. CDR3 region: CASSQALTYEQFF. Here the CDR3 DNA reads TGCGCCAGCAGCCAAGCCCTCACTTATGAGCAGTTCTTC.

The CDR3 bases are TGTGCCATCAGTGAGGGGGCGCGAGGAGCAGATACGCAGTATTTT. Translated, it gives CAISEGARGADTQYF. The chain carries TRBV10-3 and TRBJ2-3; D perhaps matches TRBD1 (5 bases). Germline V CDR1 and CDR2: ENHRY, SYGVKD. V lost 2 bases to trimming and J lost 4 bases, with 13 bases between them. The CDR3 length is 15 residues.

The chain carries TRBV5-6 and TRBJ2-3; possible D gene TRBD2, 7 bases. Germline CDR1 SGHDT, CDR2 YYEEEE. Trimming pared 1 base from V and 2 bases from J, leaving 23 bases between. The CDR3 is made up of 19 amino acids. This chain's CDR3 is CASSLFSWGGLGPTDTQYF. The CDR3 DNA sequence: TGTGCCAGCAGCTTGTTCTCCTGGGGGGGGCTAGGGCCCACAGATACGCAGTATTTT.

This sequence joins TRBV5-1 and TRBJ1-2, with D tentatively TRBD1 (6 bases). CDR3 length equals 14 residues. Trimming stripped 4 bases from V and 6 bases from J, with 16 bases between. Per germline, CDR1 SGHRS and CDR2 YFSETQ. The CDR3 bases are TGCGCCAGCAGCGTAGGGGGGTTCGAGGATGGCTACACCTTC. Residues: CASSVGGFEDGYTF.

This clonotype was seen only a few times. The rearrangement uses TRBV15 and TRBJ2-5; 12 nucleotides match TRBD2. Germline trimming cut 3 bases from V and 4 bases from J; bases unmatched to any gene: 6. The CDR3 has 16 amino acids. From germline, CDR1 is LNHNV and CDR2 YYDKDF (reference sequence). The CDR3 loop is CATSRSTSGSLETQYF. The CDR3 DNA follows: TGTGCCACCAGCAGGTCGACTAGCGGGAGTTTAGAGACCCAGTACTTC.

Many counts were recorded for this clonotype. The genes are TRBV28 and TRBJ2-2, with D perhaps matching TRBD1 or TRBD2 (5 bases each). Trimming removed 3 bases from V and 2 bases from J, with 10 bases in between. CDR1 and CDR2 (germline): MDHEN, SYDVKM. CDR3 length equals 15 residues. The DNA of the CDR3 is TGTGCCAGCAGTTTGGGGACCAGCAACACCGGGGAGCTGTTTTTT. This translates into CASSLGTSNTGELFF.

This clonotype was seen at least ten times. CDR3 DNA: TGCAGCGTTATGAGGACAGCATCCTACGAGCAGTACTTC. Its translation is CSVMRTASYEQYF. The rearrangement joins TRBV29-1 to TRBJ2-7; TRBD1 is a possible D gene (6 bases). The germline V and J ends were trimmed by 5 bases and 1 base, with 12 bases remaining between them. The length of the CDR3 is 13 residues. Germline values: CDR1 SQVTM, CDR2 ANQGSEA.

The CDR3 DNA sequence: TGCGCCAGCAGCCAAGATCTGGTGAATACGCAGTATTTT. Protein sequence: CASSQDLVNTQYF. The chain carries TRBV4-3 and TRBJ2-3; no clear D. The length of the CDR3 is 13 residues. Trimming left V 0 bases short and J 7 bases short, with 8 bases between. Germline V gene sequence: CDR1 LGHNA, CDR2 YSLEER.

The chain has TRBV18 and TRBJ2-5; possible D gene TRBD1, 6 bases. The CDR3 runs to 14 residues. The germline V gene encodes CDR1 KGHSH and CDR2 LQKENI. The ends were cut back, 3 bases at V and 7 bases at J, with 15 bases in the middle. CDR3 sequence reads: CASSPRDTHGTQYF. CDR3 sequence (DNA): TGTGCCAGCTCACCTCGGGACACCCATGGGACCCAGTACTTC.

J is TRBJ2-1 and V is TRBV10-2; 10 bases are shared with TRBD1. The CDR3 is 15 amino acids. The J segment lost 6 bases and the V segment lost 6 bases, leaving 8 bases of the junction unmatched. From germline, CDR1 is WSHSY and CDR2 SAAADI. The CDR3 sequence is CASRTGTGDGNEQFF. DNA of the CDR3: TGCGCCAGCAGAACCGGGACAGGGGACGGCAATGAGCAGTTCTTC.

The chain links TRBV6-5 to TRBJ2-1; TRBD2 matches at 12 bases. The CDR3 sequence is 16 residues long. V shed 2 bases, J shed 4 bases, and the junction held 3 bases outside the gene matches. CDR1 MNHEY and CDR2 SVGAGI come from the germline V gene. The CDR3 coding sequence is TGTGCCAGCAGTTACCATCTAGCGGGAGGGTACAATGAGCAGTTCTTC. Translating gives CASSYHLAGGYNEQFF.

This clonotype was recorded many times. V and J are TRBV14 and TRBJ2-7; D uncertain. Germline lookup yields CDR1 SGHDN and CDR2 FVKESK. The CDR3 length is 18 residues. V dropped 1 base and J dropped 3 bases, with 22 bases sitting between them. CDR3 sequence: CASSQVGKSVGSYYEQYF. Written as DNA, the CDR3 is TGTGCCAGCAGCCAAGTTGGGAAGAGTGTAGGATCATACTACGAGCAGTACTTC. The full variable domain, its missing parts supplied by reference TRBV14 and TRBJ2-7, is EAGVTQFPSHSVIEKGQTVTLRCDPISGHDNLYWYRRVMGKEIKFLLHFVKESKQDESGMPNNRFLAERTGGTYSTLKVQPAELEDSGVYFCASSQVGKSVGSYYEQYFGPGTRLTVT.

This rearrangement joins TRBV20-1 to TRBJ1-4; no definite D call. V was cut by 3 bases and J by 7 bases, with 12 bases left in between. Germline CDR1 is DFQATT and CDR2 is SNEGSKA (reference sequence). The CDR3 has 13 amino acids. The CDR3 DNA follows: TGCAGTGCTAGTCCCGGGTTTGCTGAAAAACTGTTTTTT. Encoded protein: CSASPGFAEKLFF.

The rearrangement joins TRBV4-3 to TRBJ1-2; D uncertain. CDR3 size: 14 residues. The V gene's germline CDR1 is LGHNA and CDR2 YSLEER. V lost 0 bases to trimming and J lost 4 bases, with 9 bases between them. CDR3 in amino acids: CASSQDSGSYGYTF. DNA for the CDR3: TGCGCCAGCAGCCAAGATAGTGGCAGCTATGGCTACACCTTC.

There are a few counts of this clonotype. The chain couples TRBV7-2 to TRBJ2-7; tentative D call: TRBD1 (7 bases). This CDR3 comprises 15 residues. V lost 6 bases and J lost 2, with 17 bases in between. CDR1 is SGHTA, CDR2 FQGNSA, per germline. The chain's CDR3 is CASRSQAGQTYEQYF. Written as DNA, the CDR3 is TGTGCCAGCAGGTCCCAGGCGGGACAGACCTACGAGCAGTACTTC. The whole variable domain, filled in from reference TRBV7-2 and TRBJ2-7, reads GAGVSQSPSNKVTEKGKDVELRCDPISGHTALYWYRQSLGQGLEFLIYFQGNSAPDKSGLPSDRFSAERTGGSVSTLTIQRTQQEDSAVYLCASRSQAGQTYEQYFGPGTRLTVT.

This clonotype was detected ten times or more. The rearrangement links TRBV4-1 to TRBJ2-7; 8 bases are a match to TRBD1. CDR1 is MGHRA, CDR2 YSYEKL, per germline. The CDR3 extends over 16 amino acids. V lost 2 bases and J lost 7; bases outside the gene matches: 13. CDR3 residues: CASSQNPGQVNGEQYF. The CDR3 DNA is TGCGCCAGCAGCCAAAACCCGGGACAGGTAAATGGTGAGCAGTACTTC.

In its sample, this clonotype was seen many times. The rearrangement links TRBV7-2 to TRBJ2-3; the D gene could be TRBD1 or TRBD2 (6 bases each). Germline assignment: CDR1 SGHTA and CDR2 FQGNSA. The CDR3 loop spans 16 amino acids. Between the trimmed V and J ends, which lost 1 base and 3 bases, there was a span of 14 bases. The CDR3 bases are TGTGCCAGCAGCTTAGTAGGGGGGCCTGGAACAGATACGCAGTATTTT. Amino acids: CASSLVGGPGTDTQYF.

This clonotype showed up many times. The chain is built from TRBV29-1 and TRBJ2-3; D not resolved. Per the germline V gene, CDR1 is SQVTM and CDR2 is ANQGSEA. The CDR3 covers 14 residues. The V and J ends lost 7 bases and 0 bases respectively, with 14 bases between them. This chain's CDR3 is CSGKSQMSTDTQYF. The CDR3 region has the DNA TGCAGCGGGAAGAGTCAGATGAGCACAGATACGCAGTATTTT.

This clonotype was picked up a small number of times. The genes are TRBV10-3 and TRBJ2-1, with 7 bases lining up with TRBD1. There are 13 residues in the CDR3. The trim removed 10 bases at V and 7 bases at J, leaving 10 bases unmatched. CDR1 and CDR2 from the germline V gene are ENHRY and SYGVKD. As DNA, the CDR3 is TGTGCCACCTCCCCGGACAGGTCAAATGAGCAGTTCTTC. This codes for CATSPDRSNEQFF.

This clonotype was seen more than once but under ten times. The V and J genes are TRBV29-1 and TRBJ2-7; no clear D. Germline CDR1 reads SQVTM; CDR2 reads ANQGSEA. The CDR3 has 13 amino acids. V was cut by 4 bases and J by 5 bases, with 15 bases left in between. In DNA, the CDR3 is TGCAGCGTTGCGACCCGGGCCGCCAACGAGCAGTACTTC. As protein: CSVATRAANEQYF.

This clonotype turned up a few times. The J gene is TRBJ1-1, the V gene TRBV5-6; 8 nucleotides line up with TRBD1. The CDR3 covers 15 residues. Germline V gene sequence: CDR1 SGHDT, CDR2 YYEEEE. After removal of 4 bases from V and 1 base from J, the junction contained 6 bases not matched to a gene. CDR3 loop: CASSDPDRANTEAFF. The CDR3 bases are TGTGCCAGCAGCGATCCGGACAGGGCGAACACTGAAGCTTTCTTT.

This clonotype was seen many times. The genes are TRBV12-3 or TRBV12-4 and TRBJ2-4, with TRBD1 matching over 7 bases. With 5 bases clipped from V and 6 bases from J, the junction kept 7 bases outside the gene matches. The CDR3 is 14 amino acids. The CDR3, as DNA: TGTGCCAGCAGTACAGGGGCTGGAAGAAACATTCAGTACTTC. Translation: CASSTGAGRNIQYF.

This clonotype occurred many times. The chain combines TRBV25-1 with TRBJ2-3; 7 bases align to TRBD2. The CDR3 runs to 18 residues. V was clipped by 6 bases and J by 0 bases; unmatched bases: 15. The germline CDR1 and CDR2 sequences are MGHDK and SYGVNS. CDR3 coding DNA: TGTGCCAGCAGGGACCTAGCTAGCGGCGCGGGTAGCACAGATACGCAGTATTTT. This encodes CASRDLASGAGSTDTQYF.

The CDR3 is CAWSSGMNTEAFF. In DNA form, the CDR3 reads TGTGCCTGGAGTTCGGGTATGAACACTGAAGCTTTCTTT. This chain connects TRBV30 to TRBJ1-1; D not certain. The CDR3 sequence is 13 residues long. Germline V gene data show CDR1 as GTSNPN and CDR2 as SVGIG (reference sequence). Between the trimmed V and J ends, which lost 2 bases and 0 bases, there was a span of 7 bases.

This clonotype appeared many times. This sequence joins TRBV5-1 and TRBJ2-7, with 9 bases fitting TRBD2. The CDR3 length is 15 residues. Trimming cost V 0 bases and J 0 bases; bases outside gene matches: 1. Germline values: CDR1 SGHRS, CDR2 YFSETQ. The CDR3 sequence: CASSLVSGSSYEQYF. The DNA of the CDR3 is TGCGCCAGCAGCTTGGTTAGCGGGAGCTCCTACGAGCAGTACTTC.

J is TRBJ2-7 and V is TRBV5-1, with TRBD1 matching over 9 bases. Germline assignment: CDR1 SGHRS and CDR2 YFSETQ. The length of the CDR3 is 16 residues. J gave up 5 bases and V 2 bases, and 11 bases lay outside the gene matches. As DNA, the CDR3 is TGCGCCAGCAGCTTTACCGTAGGACAGGGGCGTAACGAGCAGTACTTC. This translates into CASSFTVGQGRNEQYF.

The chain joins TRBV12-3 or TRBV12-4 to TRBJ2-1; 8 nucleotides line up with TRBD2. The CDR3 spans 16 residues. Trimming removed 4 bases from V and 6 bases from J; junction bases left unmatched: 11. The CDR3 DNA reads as TGTGCCAGCAGTTCCAGTGAGAGCGGGGGTTTCAATGAGCAGTTCTTC. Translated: CASSSSESGGFNEQFF.